The text below deals with one TCR beta chain. Its antigen is undetermined. The sample comes from a study of T-cell memory formation after mild COVID-19. Germline V gene data show CDR1 as SGHTA and CDR2 as FQGNSA. Germline trimming cut 1 base from V and 6 bases from J; bases unmatched to any gene: 8. The CDR3 extends over 17 amino acids. Study-level findings and limits: Second-wave clones with a day 37 peak had unconfirmed SARS-CoV-2 specificity. From day 15 to 85, contracting clones were balanced between CD4 and CD8, whereas later expanders leaned toward CD4+.

TCRdb fed the 5' RACE reads into MiXCR, producing one record per CDR3 protein. Of hundreds of thousands of distinct CDR3 sequences in the sample, 25% to 30% were seen once. This TCR came from an adult woman who had mild COVID-19 (a few samples of this study predate the infection). Cell type and time point are not known. The chain carries TRBV7-2 and TRBJ2-2; TRBD2 agrees at 10 bases. Material for sequencing was PBMCs or a T cell subset sorted from them (not recorded which). The CDR3 nucleotides are TGTGCCAGCAGCTTAGTGTTCCTAGCGGGAGTGGCCGGGGAGCTGTTTTTT. Amino acids: CASSLVFLAGVAGELFF.